These T cell receptor beta chains were read from a single sample in a study of cytomegalovirus exposure and HLA in healthy donors. Profiled with immunoSEQ multiplex PCR; TCRdb holds only in-frame clones, not every one. Here the sample spans some 150,000 clones, 80% to 90% being singletons. The material sequenced was PBMCs. The receptors come from a middle-aged woman in good health and CMV-seropositive. The CDR3 runs from the conserved cysteine through the conserved F or W. D genes are given only for firm matches. Clone size is stated in some rows and not others, as once, few, many or a class when expanded.

J gene: TRBJ2-7; clone size: -; D gene: TRBD1; V gene: TRBV18; CDR3 protein: CASSGQRSYEQYF; CDR3 DNA: TGTGCCAGCTCGGGACAGAGAAGCTACGAGCAGTACTTC
J gene: TRBJ1-1; clone size: -; D gene: -; V gene: TRBV11-2; CDR3 protein: CASSLGSGKEAFF; CDR3 DNA: TGTGCCAGCAGCTTGGGCTCCGGGAAAGAAGCTTTCTTT
J gene: TRBJ2-7; clone size: -; D gene: -; V gene: TRBV9; CDR3 protein: CASGEGQGGYEQYF; CDR3 DNA: TGTGCCAGCGGTGAAGGTCAGGGTGGCTACGAGCAGTACTTC
J gene: TRBJ1-2; clone size: -; D gene: -; V gene: TRBV5-5; CDR3 protein: CASSLAVGYTF; CDR3 DNA: TGTGCCAGCAGCTTAGCGGTCGGCTACACCTTC
J gene: TRBJ1-2; clone size: -; D gene: -; V gene: TRBV25-1; CDR3 protein: CASSEYKRGGYTF; CDR3 DNA: TGTGCCAGCAGTGAATATAAAAGGGGGGGCTACACCTTC
J gene: TRBJ2-7; clone size: once; D gene: TRBD2; V gene: TRBV30; CDR3 protein: CAWGGEISYEQYF; CDR3 DNA: TGTGCCTGGGGGGGGGAAATTTCCTACGAGCAGTACTTC
J gene: TRBJ1-2; clone size: -; D gene: TRBD1; V gene: TRBV28; CDR3 protein: CASSSGQGNGYTF; CDR3 DNA: TGCGCCAGCAGTTCCGGACAGGGGAATGGCTACACCTTC
J gene: TRBJ1-2; clone size: few; D gene: TRBD1; V gene: TRBV4-2; CDR3 protein: CASRLDRAAYTF; CDR3 DNA: TGTGCCAGCAGACTGGACAGGGCGGCCTACACCTTC
J gene: TRBJ1-2; clone size: -; D gene: TRBD1; V gene: TRBV5-4; CDR3 protein: CASSLVGQTYYGYTF; CDR3 DNA: TGTGCCAGCAGCTTGGTGGGACAGACGTACTATGGCTACACCTTC
J gene: TRBJ2-7; clone size: -; D gene: TRBD2; V gene: TRBV4-1; CDR3 protein: CASSQVGGFSYEQYF; CDR3 DNA: TGCGCCAGCAGCCAAGTCGGGGGGTTTTCCTACGAGCAGTACTTC
J gene: TRBJ2-7; clone size: -; D gene: TRBD1; V gene: TRBV7-3; CDR3 protein: CASSTGTGTYEQYF; CDR3 DNA: TGTGCCAGCAGCACCGGGACAGGGACCTACGAGCAGTACTTC
J gene: TRBJ1-5; clone size: -; D gene: -; V gene: TRBV28; CDR3 protein: CASTEVNQPQHF; CDR3 DNA: TGTGCCAGCACGGAGGTCAATCAGCCCCAGCATTTT
J gene: TRBJ1-1; clone size: few; D gene: -; V gene: TRBV11-2; CDR3 protein: CASSPTVPNTEAFF; CDR3 DNA: TGTGCCAGCAGCCCCACAGTACCGAACACTGAAGCTTTCTTT
J gene: TRBJ2-1; clone size: -; D gene: TRBD2; V gene: TRBV7-2; CDR3 protein: CASSFGLAGGNEQFF; CDR3 DNA: TGTGCCAGCAGCTTCGGGCTAGCGGGAGGGAATGAGCAGTTCTTC
J gene: TRBJ2-1; clone size: -; D gene: -; V gene: TRBV7-2; CDR3 protein: CASTLLASSSYNEQFF; CDR3 DNA: TGTGCCAGCACTCTTCTAGCGTCCAGCTCCTACAATGAGCAGTTCTTC
J gene: TRBJ2-7; clone size: -; D gene: -; V gene: TRBV2; CDR3 protein: CASSGGLGDEQYF; CDR3 DNA: TGTGCCAGCAGCGGCGGATTGGGTGACGAGCAGTACTTC
J gene: TRBJ1-4; clone size: -; D gene: TRBD1; V gene: TRBV4-3; CDR3 protein: CASSQDNRDRGRLLFF; CDR3 DNA: TGCGCCAGCAGCCAAGATAATAGGGACAGGGGCCGCCTACTGTTTTTT
J gene: TRBJ2-3; clone size: -; D gene: TRBD2; V gene: TRBV28; CDR3 protein: CASSFGGGESDTQYF; CDR3 DNA: TGTGCCAGCAGTTTCGGCGGGGGGGAGTCAGATACGCAGTATTTT
J gene: TRBJ2-3; clone size: -; D gene: -; V gene: TRBV13; CDR3 protein: CASSLAGTSTDTQYF; CDR3 DNA: TGTGCCAGCAGCTTAGCGGGGACTAGCACAGATACGCAGTATTTT
J gene: TRBJ2-7; clone size: -; D gene: TRBD1; V gene: TRBV27; CDR3 protein: CASSSWDRPGAQYF; CDR3 DNA: TGTGCCAGCAGTTCATGGGACAGGCCAGGGGCGCAGTACTTC
J gene: TRBJ2-7; clone size: -; D gene: TRBD1; V gene: TRBV9; CDR3 protein: CASSVGPGQLYEQYF; CDR3 DNA: TGTGCCAGCAGCGTAGGTCCGGGACAGCTATACGAGCAGTACTTC
J gene: TRBJ2-1; clone size: -; D gene: TRBD2; V gene: TRBV10-3; CDR3 protein: CAISDTSGRTDEQFF; CDR3 DNA: TGTGCCATCAGTGACACTAGCGGGAGAACGGATGAGCAGTTCTTC
J gene: TRBJ1-5; clone size: -; D gene: TRBD1; V gene: TRBV30; CDR3 protein: CAWGTGQGQPQHF; CDR3 DNA: TGTGCCTGGGGGACAGGGCAGGGTCAGCCCCAGCATTTT